One sample yielded the 27 T cell receptor beta chains listed below, sequenced in a study of T-cell memory formation after mild COVID-19. Each CDR3 protein gets one entry after TCRdb re-called the 5' RACE reads with MiXCR. This sample yields about 600,000 distinct CDR3 sequences, of which approximately 21% are seen a single time; around 9.2% belongs to the top ten. Source material: PBMCs or a T cell subset sorted from them (not recorded which). These TCRs come from an adult woman who had mild COVID-19 (a few samples of this study predate the infection). Cell type and time point are not known.

A few counts support this clonotype. CDR3: CSARLAKNEQYF. The CDR3 DNA reads TGCAGTGCTAGATTGGCGAAGAACGAGCAGTACTTC. The chain carries TRBV20-1 and TRBJ2-7; D ambiguous. The CDR3 spans 12 residues. The V gene's germline CDR1 is DFQATT and CDR2 SNEGSKA (reference sequence). V was shortened by 2 bases and J by 5 bases, with 10 bases between the two germline ends.

The chain recombines TRBV2 with TRBJ2-5, with 9 bases fitting TRBD2. With V trimmed by 7 bases and J by 1 base, 7 bases remained unmatched. CDR1 is SNHLY and CDR2 is FYNNEI in the germline V gene. CDR3 length: 15 amino acids. The CDR3 protein is CASKGGSGGQETQYF. The CDR3 nucleotides read TGTGCCAGCAAAGGAGGTAGCGGGGGCCAAGAGACCCAGTACTTC.

The chain recombines TRBV20-1 with TRBJ2-6; possibly TRBD1 for D (6 bases). Germline V gene sequence: CDR1 DFQATT, CDR2 SNEGSKA (reference sequence). V dropped 3 bases and J dropped 0 bases, with 12 bases sitting between them. CDR3 length: 16 amino acids. The CDR3 DNA reads TGCAGTGCTAGCGGACAGCCTTTCTCTGGGGCCAACGTCCTGACTTTC. Translated: CSASGQPFSGANVLTF.

The sample holds a few counts of this clonotype. The J gene is TRBJ2-7, the V gene TRBV12-3 or TRBV12-4; D remains ambiguous. The CDR3 sequence is 18 residues long. V was shortened by 4 bases and J by 5 bases, with 27 bases between the two germline ends. CDR3 bases: TGTGCCAGCAGTTCATCCCCCGGGCCAACAACTTGGACGGACGAGCAGTACTTC. Its translation: CASSSSPGPTTWTDEQYF.

V usage is TRBV7-9 and J usage is TRBJ2-7, with D unresolved. V was cut by 2 bases and J by 7 bases, with 9 bases left in between. This CDR3 has 12 residues. Germline CDR1 SEHNR, CDR2 FQNEAQ (reference sequence). The chain's CDR3 is CASSLTLNEQYF. The DNA of the CDR3 is TGTGCCAGCAGCTTAACCTTGAATGAGCAGTACTTC.

This clonotype was observed a handful of times. This chain links TRBV5-1 with TRBJ2-7; TRBD2 aligns across 7 bases. The CDR3 consists of 16 residues. CDR1 and CDR2 from the germline V gene are SGHRS and YFSETQ. V lost 0 bases and J lost 2; bases outside the gene matches: 8. The CDR3 coding sequence is TGCGCCAGCAGCTTGGCCGTCGGGGGGAAAACCTACGAGCAGTACTTC. Translation: CASSLAVGGKTYEQYF.

This clonotype was observed a few times. The CDR3 reads CASSLVGVEADTQYF. The CDR3, as DNA: TGCGCCAGCAGCTTGGTGGGGGTCGAGGCAGATACGCAGTATTTT. The J gene is TRBJ2-3, the V gene TRBV5-1, with D possibly being TRBD1 or TRBD2 (5 bases each). CDR1 and CDR2 from the germline V gene are SGHRS and YFSETQ. The V end was cut by 0 bases, the J end by 4 bases, with 12 bases between. This CDR3 has 15 amino acids.

The chain employs TRBV7-9 and TRBJ2-2, with 8 bases identical to TRBD1. J was trimmed by 4 bases and V by 10 bases; bases with no gene match: 5. CDR3 length equals 13 residues. Looked up from germline, CDR1 is SEHNR and CDR2 is FQNEAQ (reference sequence). This CDR3 is CANPDRATGELFF. The CDR3 DNA reads TGTGCCAACCCGGACAGGGCCACCGGGGAGCTGTTTTTT.

The table lists this clonotype with a few counts. This CDR3 reads CASSAEAGIADTQYF. The CDR3 coding sequence is TGTGCCAGCAGCGCCGAAGCGGGGATTGCAGATACGCAGTATTTT. The chain employs TRBV9 and TRBJ2-3; 7 bases fit TRBD2. V shed 3 bases and J 4 bases; nucleotides not matched to a gene: 8. Per germline, CDR1 SGDLS and CDR2 YYNGEE. This CDR3 is 15 amino acids long.

V and J are TRBV3-1 and TRBJ2-1; 11 bases are shared with TRBD2. From germline, CDR1 is LGHDT and CDR2 YNNKEL (reference sequence). The ends lost 0 bases at V and 7 bases at J; junction bases unmatched: 8. This CDR3 is 17 amino acids long. CDR3 region: CASSQDLLAGGHNEQFF. The CDR3 DNA sequence: TGTGCCAGCAGCCAAGACCTCCTAGCGGGGGGTCATAATGAGCAGTTCTTC.

The V gene is TRBV3-1, the J gene TRBJ2-3; D may be TRBD2 (5 bases). The CDR3 is made up of 16 amino acids. Deletions cut 0 bases from V and 4 bases from J, with 14 bases between. Germline V lookup: CDR1 LGHDT, CDR2 YNNKEL (reference sequence). The CDR3 region is CASSQDGLRGADTQYF. CDR3 DNA sequence: TGTGCCAGCAGCCAAGACGGCCTCCGGGGTGCAGATACGCAGTATTTT.

The V gene is TRBV2, the J gene TRBJ2-7, with a weak D call TRBD1 (6 bases). The CDR3 runs 15 residues. Between the trimmed V and J ends, which lost 4 bases and 3 bases, there was a span of 16 bases. From germline, CDR1 is SNHLY and CDR2 FYNNEI. Written as DNA, the CDR3 is TGTGCCAGCAGTGCCCCCCGGGCAGGGGTCTACGAGCAGTACTTC. It is translated as CASSAPRAGVYEQYF.

This clonotype was counted at least ten times. This sequence joins TRBV5-1 and TRBJ2-1; TRBD2 matches 12 bases. V dropped 1 base and J dropped 3; count of bases not matched to a gene: 2. Germline values: CDR1 SGHRS, CDR2 YFSETQ. The CDR3 contains 16 residues. CDR3 sequence (DNA): TGCGCCAGCAGCTTGAGGACTAGCGGGATCTACAATGAGCAGTTCTTC. Its translation: CASSLRTSGIYNEQFF.

This clonotype was seen a few times. The genes are TRBV25-1 and TRBJ2-1; 7 nucleotides agree with TRBD2. Unmatched junction bases numbered 7, after V lost 3 bases and J lost 11 bases. Germline lookup yields CDR1 MGHDK and CDR2 SYGVNS. This CDR3 has 13 residues. The CDR3 loop is CASSEREGAKQFF. The CDR3 DNA reads as TGTGCCAGCAGTGAGAGGGAGGGAGCGAAGCAGTTCTTC.

The V and J genes are TRBV29-1 and TRBJ1-2; 10 bases map to TRBD1. With 5 bases clipped from V and 9 bases from J, the junction kept 3 bases outside the gene matches. Germline V lookup: CDR1 SQVTM, CDR2 ANQGSEA. The CDR3 loop spans 11 amino acids. CDR3 in DNA: TGCAGCGTTCGGGACAGGGGAAGCTACACCTTC. Its translation is CSVRDRGSYTF.

CDR3 nucleotide sequence: TGTGCCAGCAGTTTACAGGGGGGTTCCAGCAATCAGCCCCAGCATTTT. Translation gives CASSLQGGSSNQPQHF. The chain has TRBV12-3 or TRBV12-4 and TRBJ1-5, with 7 bases aligning to TRBD1. The CDR3 spans 16 residues. Losses at the gene ends were 2 bases for V and 1 base for J; bases not matched to a gene: 5.

This chain links TRBV9 with TRBJ2-1; D is unresolved. V shed 1 base and J shed 4 bases, with 12 bases lying between them. The CDR3 has 15 residues. Looked up from germline, CDR1 is SGDLS and CDR2 is YYNGEE. The CDR3 sequence: CASSVKWELYNEQFF. The CDR3 DNA reads as TGTGCCAGCAGCGTAAAGTGGGAACTATACAATGAGCAGTTCTTC.

The J gene is TRBJ2-3, the V gene TRBV20-1, with 10 bases fitting TRBD2. The V gene's germline CDR1 is DFQATT and CDR2 SNEGSKA (reference sequence). Trimming took 5 bases from V and 6 from J; bases not matched to a gene: 17. CDR3 size: 17 residues. CDR3 amino acids: CSAPLDPLAGFGDTQYF. The CDR3 nucleotides are TGCAGTGCTCCCCTCGACCCACTAGCGGGGTTCGGGGATACGCAGTATTTT.

The chain joins TRBV20-1 to TRBJ1-2; no definite D call. The CDR3 spans 12 residues. Germline CDR1 and CDR2: DFQATT and SNEGSKA (reference sequence). Trimming removed 5 bases from V and 3 bases from J, with 10 bases in between. The CDR3 loop reads CSAGESDYGYTF. DNA of the CDR3: TGCAGTGCTGGGGAGTCTGACTATGGCTACACCTTC.

In this sample, this clonotype turned up a few times. The chain recombines TRBV12-3 or TRBV12-4 with TRBJ1-5; possible D gene TRBD1, 5 bases. The CDR3 totals 17 residues. V lost 6 bases and J 4 bases, leaving 22 bases between the germline ends. CDR3 DNA sequence: TGTGCCAGCAGACGGGACGGGCAGGGAAGCCGGAATCAGCCCCAGCATTTT. Protein sequence: CASRRDGQGSRNQPQHF.

The chain has TRBV2 and TRBJ1-1; 8 bases align to TRBD1. Germline trimming cut 4 bases from V and 4 bases from J; bases unmatched to any gene: 11. This CDR3 comprises 16 residues. Germline V gene lookup returns CDR1 SNHLY and CDR2 FYNNEI. CDR3 region: CASSGSGGRVGTEAFF. The CDR3, as DNA: TGTGCCAGCAGTGGTTCAGGGGGCAGGGTGGGCACTGAAGCTTTCTTT.

This clonotype was recorded a few times. The V call is TRBV20-1, the J call TRBJ2-1; D perhaps matches TRBD2 (5 bases). The CDR3 loop spans 15 amino acids. Germline V lookup: CDR1 DFQATT, CDR2 SNEGSKA (reference sequence). Trimming pared 3 bases from V and 6 bases from J, leaving 18 bases between. CDR3 loop: CSARITSMGINEQFF. Here the CDR3 DNA reads TGCAGTGCTAGGATAACTAGTATGGGTATCAATGAGCAGTTCTTC.

The chain links TRBV7-9 to TRBJ2-7; D is unclear. The CDR3 extends over 13 amino acids. V was trimmed by 2 bases and J by 2 bases, leaving 7 bases between them. Germline-derived CDR1 and CDR2 are SEHNR and FQNEAQ (reference sequence). In nucleotides, the CDR3 is TGTGCCAGCAGCTTACAGAGACCCTACGAGCAGTACTTC. Translation: CASSLQRPYEQYF. Supplemented by reference TRBV7-9 and TRBJ2-7, the full variable domain reads DTGVSQNPRHKITKRGQNVTFRCDPISEHNRLYWYRQTLGQGPEFLTYFQNEAQLEKSRLLSDRFSAERPKGSFSTLEIQRTEQGDSAMYLCASSLQRPYEQYFGPGTRLTVT.

This clonotype has more than one count but fewer than ten. This chain connects TRBV5-1 to TRBJ1-5; possible D gene TRBD1, 6 bases. This CDR3 spans 16 amino acids. V lost 0 bases, J lost 2 bases, and 12 bases lay in between. The germline V gene encodes CDR1 SGHRS and CDR2 YFSETQ. The CDR3 DNA reads as TGCGCCAGCAGCTTGGGAATGTCAGGGGGCAATCAGCCCCAGCATTTT. Its protein product is CASSLGMSGGNQPQHF.

This clonotype was seen many times. This chain connects TRBV5-1 to TRBJ1-1; perhaps TRBD1 as D (5 bases). The CDR3 is 15 amino acids. Germline loops: CDR1 SGHRS, CDR2 YFSETQ. The germline V and J ends were trimmed by 2 bases and 2 bases, with 13 bases remaining between them. The CDR3 loop reads CASSLSTVRNTEAFF. CDR3 bases: TGCGCCAGCAGCTTATCGACAGTCCGAAACACTGAAGCTTTCTTT. The whole variable domain, filled in from reference TRBV5-1 and TRBJ1-1, reads KAGVTQTPRYLIKTRGQQVTLSCSPISGHRSVSWYQQTPGQGLQFLFEYFSETQRNKGNFPGRFSGRQFSNSRSEMNVSTLELGDSALYLCASSLSTVRNTEAFFGQGTRLTVV.

CDR3 sequence reads: CSARDPGSTSTEAFF. The DNA of the CDR3 is TGCAGTGCTAGAGATCCCGGGTCGACGAGCACTGAAGCTTTCTTT. This rearrangement joins TRBV20-1 to TRBJ1-1; the D is unclear. This CDR3 contains 15 residues. The V gene's germline CDR1 is DFQATT and CDR2 SNEGSKA (reference sequence). V was shortened by 0 bases and J by 4 bases, with 15 bases between the two germline ends.

This sequence joins TRBV5-6 and TRBJ2-1; D possibly matches TRBD1 or TRBD2 (5 bases each). The CDR3 is 14 amino acids. The germline V gene encodes CDR1 SGHDT and CDR2 YYEEEE. V was pared by 6 bases and J by 5 bases, with 15 bases between. The CDR3 DNA reads TGTGCCAGCACCCTGACCGGGACCAACAATGAGCAGTTCTTC. Protein: CASTLTGTNNEQFF.